A single TCR beta chain is shown here with its context. Its target is unknown. Amplification used 60 Vbeta primers and 13 Jbeta primers. Measured with immunoSEQ multiplex PCR; TCRdb has only the in-frame clones, and not every one. This table holds about 120,000 clones, roughly 70% found once. The junction had 8 bases not matched to a gene; V was cut back by 1 base and J by 6 bases. The CDR3 runs to 16 residues. Germline CDR1 and CDR2: SQVTM and ANQGSEA. The data stem from a study of cytomegalovirus exposure and HLA in healthy donors. The wider study: HLA-typed donors were the source of about 85 million unique TCRs, which an early data release held.

Overall study results and limits: When analyzed later, a missense DCLRE1C variant was found to be linked to TCR beta V- and J-gene trimming.

Healthy people donating bone marrow made up the donors. The receptor comes from a woman aged 40 to 50 in good health and CMV-seropositive. This sequence joins TRBV29-1 and TRBJ2-1, with 11 nucleotides matching TRBD2. The sample consisted of PBMCs. The CDR3 DNA reads TGCAGCGTTGAAGGGGGTACTAGCGGGAGTTTCAATGAGCAGTTCTTC. Encoded protein: CSVEGGTSGSFNEQFF.